The T cell receptor (beta chain) under discussion was sequenced for a study of cytomegalovirus exposure and HLA in healthy donors. General observations from the study: Solely CMV serostatus was available to characterize immune exposure. In a later analysis, HLA-associated TCR beta chains were more clonally expanded than equally common others. Listed as cytomegalovirus-associated were around 160 TCR beta chains.

The PCR contained 60 Vbeta and 13 Jbeta primers. The assay was immunoSEQ multiplex PCR, and TCRdb's table has in-frame clones only and misses some. The repertoire consists of 100,000 to 140,000 clones, with more than 65% occurring once and the leading ten covering 4.2%. Note on this clone: The antigen is undetermined.

Germline CDR1 reads SGHKS; CDR2 reads YYEKEE (reference sequence). Trimming pared 4 bases from V and 4 bases from J, leaving 9 bases between. CDR3 size: 13 residues. The sequence came from a male donor in good health and CMV-seronegative. This chain links TRBV5-5 with TRBJ1-5; no clear D. Sequencing input: PBMCs. CDR3 DNA sequence: TGTGCCAGCAGCATACAAAGTAATCAGCCCCAGCATTTT. Protein product: CASSIQSNQPQHF.